The entry below gives a single T cell receptor beta chain sequence along with its context. These data come from a study of T cell changes during pregnancy in multiple sclerosis. TCRdb's table, derived via immunoSEQ multiplex PCR, lists solely in-frame clones and lacks some. The sample yields over 85,000 clones, approximately 90% seen once. V lost 1 base, J lost 2 bases, and 15 bases lay in between. Germline CDR1 SGHRS, CDR2 YFSETQ. CDR3 size: 16 residues. This clonotype originated in a female donor in good health, enrolled as a control in a pregnancy study. The chain combines TRBV5-1 with TRBJ2-5; D might be TRBD1 (5 bases). The material was peripheral blood, obtained in the first trimester of pregnancy. This CDR3 reads CASSLPGAGIQETQYF. The CDR3 DNA is TGCGCCAGCAGCTTGCCTGGGGCAGGGATACAAGAGACCCAGTACTTC.